The rows below give T cell receptor beta chains drawn from one sample of a study of cytomegalovirus exposure and HLA in healthy donors. The method was immunoSEQ multiplex PCR; TCRdb's version includes in-frame clones alone and lacks a portion of them. The profile covers about 140,000 clones, with around four fifths appearing a single time and more than 2% taken by the ten largest. Specimen: PBMCs. The receptors were sampled from a boy aged 2 to 9 in good health and CMV-seronegative. Both conserved end residues are part of each CDR3. The D gene is left open where the match is weak. Some rows have no size entry. The others give once, few or many, or a class for an expanded clone.

clone_size d_call j_call v_call cdr3_aa cdr3_nt
once NA TRBJ2-7 TRBV7-2 CASSADIAGNGYEQYF TGTGCCAGCAGCGCAGACATCGCAGGGAACGGTTACGAGCAGTACTTC
once TRBD1 TRBJ2-7 TRBV11-2 CASGAGTAYEQYF TGTGCCAGCGGGGCCGGGACAGCCTACGAGCAGTACTTC
NA TRBD1 TRBJ1-1 TRBV27 CASSLNRDRALAEAFF TGTGCCAGCAGCCTTAACCGGGACAGGGCTTTGGCTGAAGCTTTCTTT
NA NA TRBJ2-6 TRBV7-9 CASSLAPVSGANVLTF TGTGCCAGCAGCTTAGCCCCTGTCTCTGGGGCCAACGTCCTGACTTTC
once TRBD1 TRBJ1-5 TRBV7-2 CASSLPTGPTYQPQHF TGTGCCAGCAGCTTACCGACAGGGCCGACTTATCAGCCCCAGCATTTT
NA TRBD1 TRBJ1-2 TRBV13 CASSVRTGANYGYTF TGTGCCAGCAGCGTCCGGACAGGGGCTAACTATGGCTACACCTTC
once NA TRBJ1-1 TRBV7-6 CASSLEHSLNTEAFF TGTGCCAGCAGCTTAGAGCACAGCTTGAACACTGAAGCTTTCTTT
NA TRBD2 TRBJ2-1 TRBV9 CASSDAMRGNNEQFF TGTGCCAGCAGCGACGCTATGCGGGGGAACAATGAGCAGTTCTTC
NA TRBD1 TRBJ1-5 TRBV11-2 CASSTRTGGQPQHF TGTGCCAGCAGCACGAGGACAGGGGGGCAGCCCCAGCATTTT
NA NA TRBJ1-6 TRBV14 CASSQIDPFRGSPLHF TGTGCCAGCAGCCAAATTGACCCATTTAGGGGGTCACCCCTCCACTTT
NA NA TRBJ2-7 TRBV11-2 CATVKGGGEQYF TGTGCCACGGTTAAGGGGGGGGGCGAGCAGTACTTC
NA NA TRBJ1-2 TRBV18 CASSPTRGYGYTF TGTGCCAGCTCACCGACCCGAGGCTATGGCTACACCTTC
NA TRBD2 TRBJ2-5 TRBV28 CASSLLLAGGQETQYF TGTGCCAGCAGTTTACTCCTAGCGGGAGGGCAAGAGACCCAGTACTTC
NA NA TRBJ2-7 TRBV5-6 CASSFSRGYEQYF TGTGCCAGCAGCTTCTCCAGGGGCTACGAGCAGTACTTC
NA NA TRBJ1-2 TRBV2 CASSARYGYTF TGTGCCAGCAGTGCCAGGTATGGCTACACCTTC
NA TRBD1 TRBJ1-2 TRBV6-6 CASSYSDRHGYTF TGTGCCAGCAGTTACTCGGACAGGCATGGCTACACCTTC
NA TRBD1 TRBJ2-2 TRBV10-3 CAISESNKRGPKALFF TGTGCCATCAGTGAGTCGAACAAAAGGGGGCCGAAAGCGCTGTTTTTT
NA NA TRBJ2-7 TRBV6-1 CASRNAGAYEQYF TGTGCCAGCAGGAATGCCGGGGCCTACGAGCAGTACTTC
NA NA TRBJ1-1 TRBV18 CASSQVEDTEAFF TGTGCCAGCTCACAGGTGGAGGACACTGAAGCTTTCTTT
NA NA TRBJ1-1 TRBV11-3 CASSPGSPGAEAFF TGTGCCAGCAGCCCGGGTTCGCCGGGAGCTGAAGCTTTCTTT
NA TRBD2 TRBJ2-1 TRBV5-1 CASSEVAGELMNEQFF TGCGCCAGCAGCGAGGTAGCGGGGGAGCTTATGAATGAGCAGTTCTTC
NA NA TRBJ1-2 TRBV30 CAWIRGADYGYTF TGTGCCTGGATTAGGGGTGCTGACTATGGCTACACCTTC
NA NA TRBJ2-2 TRBV13 CASSSDTGELFF TGTGCCAGCAGCTCCGACACCGGGGAGCTGTTTTTT
NA NA TRBJ2-1 TRBV28 CASRTRQTYNEQFF TGTGCCAGCAGAACTCGACAGACTTACAATGAGCAGTTCTTC
NA NA TRBJ2-1 TRBV2 CASSSRRGTYNEQFF TGTGCCAGCAGCTCGCGGAGGGGAACCTACAATGAGCAGTTCTTC
NA NA TRBJ1-5 TRBV28 CASSLVGSQPQHF TGTGCCAGCAGTTTGGTGGGGAGTCAGCCCCAGCATTTT
NA TRBD1 TRBJ1-1 TRBV12-5 CASGFMGTVNTEAFF TGTGCTAGTGGTTTCATGGGGACAGTGAACACTGAAGCTTTCTTT
few NA TRBJ2-2 TRBV6-6 CASSLTGELFF TGTGCCAGCAGTTTAACCGGGGAGCTGTTTTTT
once TRBD1 TRBJ2-7 TRBV28 CASRGTAYEQYF TGTGCCAGCAGGGGGACAGCCTACGAGCAGTACTTC
NA TRBD2 TRBJ2-3 TRBV18 CASSPLWTSGTSTDTQYF TGTGCCAGCTCACCCCTATGGACTAGCGGAACTAGCACAGATACGCAGTATTTT
NA TRBD2 TRBJ2-5 TRBV6-5 CASSYSWQGGETQYF TGTGCCAGCAGTTACTCGTGGCAGGGAGGGGAGACCCAGTACTTC
once TRBD1 TRBJ1-2 TRBV5-5 CASSIGQGAGYGYTF TGTGCCAGCAGCATAGGACAGGGGGCTGGCTATGGCTACACCTTC
NA TRBD2 TRBJ2-3 TRBV18 CASSDLAGGSTDTQYF TGTGCCAGCTCAGATCTAGCGGGGGGAAGCACGGATACGCAGTATTTT
NA TRBD2 TRBJ2-2 TRBV5-1 CASSLEASGMTYGELFF TGCGCCAGCAGCTTGGAGGCTAGCGGGATGACTTACGGGGAGCTGTTTTTT
NA NA TRBJ1-1 TRBV28 CASSFSVREDTEAFF TGTGCCAGCAGTTTTTCTGTCAGGGAAGACACTGAAGCTTTCTTT
NA TRBD1 TRBJ2-1 TRBV7-9 CSSSLERGGDYYYNEQFF TGTTCCAGCAGCTTAGAACGAGGGGGCGACTACTACTACAATGAGCAGTTCTTC
NA NA TRBJ1-2 TRBV7-9 CSSSFEVVVAVVGYTF TGTTCCAGCAGCTTCGAAGTAGTAGTGGCGGTGGTTGGCTACACCTTC
NA TRBD1 TRBJ1-2 TRBV5-4 CASSGSGTGNPGRFGYTF TGTGCCAGCAGCGGGTCGGGGACAGGGAACCCTGGCCGGTTTGGCTACACCTTC
once NA TRBJ2-3 TRBV2 CASSDILPDTDTQYF TGTGCCAGCAGTGACATACTGCCTGACACAGATACGCAGTATTTT
NA TRBD2 TRBJ2-3 TRBV7-2 CASSLAGGFADTQYF TGTGCCAGCAGCTTGGCGGGAGGGTTTGCAGATACGCAGTATTTT
once TRBD2 TRBJ2-1 TRBV11-2 CASSLGGRTSGAPYNEQFF TGTGCCAGCAGCTTAGGTGGCCGGACTAGCGGGGCCCCCTACAATGAGCAGTTCTTC
NA TRBD1 TRBJ1-1 TRBV5-8 CASSSGTTGGHTEAFF TGTGCCAGCAGCTCGGGGACTACAGGGGGGCACACTGAAGCTTTCTTT
once NA TRBJ1-2 TRBV4-1 CASSRDSLYGYTF TGCGCCAGCAGCCGGGACTCATTATATGGCTACACCTTC
NA NA TRBJ2-6 TRBV29-1 CSVTYLRSSGANVLTF TGCAGCGTTACTTATTTGAGGTCGTCTGGGGCCAACGTCCTGACTTTC
NA TRBD1 TRBJ2-7 TRBV5-6 CASSFDRGYEQYF TGTGCCAGCAGCTTTGACAGGGGGTACGAGCAGTACTTC
NA NA TRBJ1-1 TRBV7-9 CASSSGYTEAFF TGTGCCAGCAGCTCCGGTTACACTGAAGCTTTCTTT
NA TRBD2 TRBJ2-1 TRBV5-1 CASSLEPGGSYNEQFF TGCGCCAGCAGCTTGGAACCGGGGGGTTCGTACAATGAGCAGTTCTTC
NA TRBD2 TRBJ2-7 TRBV7-2 CASSSYPLLAGDNEQYF TGTGCCAGCAGCTCTTACCCCTTACTAGCGGGAGATAACGAGCAGTACTTC
NA NA TRBJ2-6 TRBV4-1 CASSPGQLISGANVLTF TGCGCCAGCAGCCCAGGACAGCTAATCTCTGGGGCCAACGTCCTGACTTTC
once NA TRBJ2-3 TRBV6-6 CASSLNGLTDTQYF TGTGCCAGCAGCCTTAATGGGCTCACAGATACGCAGTATTTT
NA TRBD1 TRBJ2-3 TRBV4-2 CASSSSDRDTDTQYF TGTGCCAGCAGCTCCTCCGACAGGGACACAGATACGCAGTATTTT
NA NA TRBJ1-5 TRBV2 CASSLFGQNNQPQHF TGTGCCAGCAGTCTTTTCGGACAGAACAATCAGCCCCAGCATTTT